Listed here are 31 T cell receptor beta chains from one sample, sequenced in a study of identical twins. Via MiXCR, TCRdb re-called the 5' RACE reads, giving one row per CDR3 protein. The sample lists under 300,000 distinct CDR3 sequences, roughly an eighth seen once, with 8.8% in the top ten. The sample consisted of memory (CD45RO+) T cells sorted from blood. Receptors were obtained from a woman under 30 in good health.

This clonotype came up many times. This sequence joins TRBV10-3 and TRBJ1-1, with TRBD1 identical over 7 bases. The germline CDR1 and CDR2 sequences are ENHRY and SYGVKD. The length of the CDR3 is 14 residues. Trimming removed 2 bases from V and 4 bases from J; junction bases left unmatched: 4. CDR3: CAISERGDSTEAFF. DNA for the CDR3: TGTGCCATCAGTGAGAGGGGGGACAGCACTGAAGCTTTCTTT.

This clonotype showed up just a few times. V gene TRBV5-1 combines with J gene TRBJ2-1; TRBD2 agrees at 7 bases. In germline, CDR1 is SGHRS, CDR2 YFSETQ. The V segment lost 4 bases and the J segment 5 bases; nucleotides outside the gene matches: 9. This CDR3 is built from 15 residues. The CDR3 bases are TGCGCCAGCAGCCTTACCGGGACTACCAACAATGAGCAGTTCTTC. Protein product: CASSLTGTTNNEQFF.

Only a few counts were recorded for this clonotype. The V gene is TRBV14, the J gene TRBJ1-4; D not certain. Trimming pared 4 bases from V and 0 bases from J, leaving 12 bases between. Germline assignment: CDR1 SGHDN and CDR2 FVKESK. This CDR3 region has 16 residues. Here the CDR3 DNA reads TGTGCCAGCAGCCGCATCGCGGGAGCAACTAATGAAAAACTGTTTTTT. It specifies CASSRIAGATNEKLFF.

This clonotype has just a few counts. The J gene is TRBJ2-3, the V gene TRBV20-1; TRBD2 agrees at 8 bases. CDR1 is DFQATT and CDR2 is SNEGSKA in the germline V gene (reference sequence). The CDR3 contains 14 residues. The junction had 8 bases not matched to a gene; V was cut back by 5 bases and J by 4 bases. Written as DNA, the CDR3 is TGCAGTGCTCAAGCGGGAGAGGTCTCAGATACGCAGTATTTT. Translating gives CSAQAGEVSDTQYF.

This clonotype came up many times. The V call is TRBV19, the J call TRBJ2-2; D possibly corresponds to TRBD1 (5 bases). V lost 6 bases and J lost 3, with 11 bases in between. CDR1 and CDR2 (germline): LNHDA, SQIVND (reference sequence). The length of the CDR3 is 14 residues. The CDR3 sequence is CASSEPRDTGELFF. CDR3 bases: TGTGCCAGTAGCGAGCCCAGGGACACCGGGGAGCTGTTTTTT.

The chain carries TRBV7-2 and TRBJ2-2; 9 bases line up with TRBD2. Germline loops: CDR1 SGHTA, CDR2 FQGNSA. This CDR3 is 14 amino acids long. With V trimmed by 5 bases and J by 4 bases, 2 bases remained unmatched. The CDR3 bases are TGTGCCAGCAGCAATAGCGGGGGCACCGGGGAGCTGTTTTTT. This sequence encodes CASSNSGGTGELFF.

The table lists this clonotype with a few counts. V usage is TRBV2 and J usage is TRBJ2-6; TRBD1 might be the D (5 bases). This CDR3 is 16 amino acids long. Germline CDR1 reads SNHLY; CDR2 reads FYNNEI. The ends were cut back, 4 bases at V and 0 bases at J, with 10 bases in the middle. The CDR3 DNA is TGTGCCAGCAGTGCTATCAGGGCCTCTGGGGCCAACGTCCTGACTTTC. This translates into CASSAIRASGANVLTF.

This clonotype was seen only a few times. The rearrangement joins TRBV20-1 to TRBJ1-1, with 8 bases identical to TRBD1. The J segment lost 5 bases and the V segment lost 2 bases, leaving 1 base of the junction unmatched. CDR1 and CDR2 (germline): DFQATT, SNEGSKA (reference sequence). This CDR3 has 12 amino acids. For the CDR3, the DNA is TGCAGTGCTAGACGGACAGGGACTGAAGCTTTCTTT. Protein: CSARRTGTEAFF.

This clonotype showed up just a few times. V is TRBV5-5 and J is TRBJ1-1, with a weak D call TRBD1 (5 bases). This CDR3 comprises 14 residues. With 3 bases removed from V and 5 bases from J, the gap between germline ends came to 14 bases. The V gene's germline CDR1 is SGHKS and CDR2 YYEKEE (reference sequence). The chain's CDR3 is CASSWGVRRTEAFF. The CDR3, as DNA: TGTGCCAGCAGCTGGGGCGTGCGGAGGACTGAAGCTTTCTTT.

In regard to this clonotype: A junction boundary mismatches the germline segment, possibly from a read error. The chain carries TRBV12-3 or TRBV12-4 and TRBJ2-7; D is ambiguous. The CDR3 totals 9 residues. CDR3 residues: CASSHREGF. The CDR3 nucleotides read TGTGCCAGCAGCCATAGAGAAGGCTTC.

This clonotype has more than one count but fewer than ten. The gene calls are TRBV20-1 and TRBJ2-5; 11 bases match TRBD2. CDR1 and CDR2 from the germline V gene are DFQATT and SNEGSKA (reference sequence). This CDR3 has 14 residues. The ends lost 3 bases at V and 5 bases at J; junction bases unmatched: 5. DNA of the CDR3: TGCAGTGCTAGGGGGACTAGCGGAGTGGAGACCCAGTACTTC. Residues: CSARGTSGVETQYF.

The V and J genes are TRBV6-1 and TRBJ1-1; D ambiguous. The CDR3 is 15 amino acids. V was shortened by 7 bases and J by 1 base, with 16 bases between the two germline ends. Looked up from germline, CDR1 is MNHNS and CDR2 is SASEGT. The CDR3 loop is CASTVWRSPNTEAFF. The CDR3 region has the DNA TGTGCCAGCACTGTATGGCGAAGTCCGAACACTGAAGCTTTCTTT.

The chain recombines TRBV6-2 or TRBV6-3 with TRBJ1-4, with TRBD1 identical over 7 bases. Trimming removed 7 bases from V and 5 bases from J; junction bases left unmatched: 7. Germline V lookup: CDR1 MNHEY, CDR2 SVGEGT. CDR3 length equals 14 residues. This chain's CDR3 is CASTNRGGNEKLFF. CDR3 bases: TGTGCCAGCACCAACAGGGGAGGGAATGAAAAACTGTTTTTT.

This clonotype was picked up many times. This chain uses TRBV20-1 with TRBJ2-3, with D possibly called TRBD1 or TRBD2 (5 bases each). CDR1 is DFQATT, CDR2 SNEGSKA, per germline (reference sequence). Deletions cut 7 bases from V and 8 bases from J, with 13 bases between. CDR3 length: 11 residues. CDR3 protein: CSGVGDGTQYF. The CDR3 region has the DNA TGCAGTGGGGTGGGGGACGGTACGCAGTATTTT.

This clonotype was found a few times. The gene calls are TRBV24-1 and TRBJ2-1, with D unresolved. CDR1 and CDR2 from the germline V gene are KGHDR and SFDVKD. Trimming shortened V by 3 bases and J by 4 bases, and 3 bases separated the two germline ends. CDR3 size: 12 residues. The CDR3 DNA is TGTGCCACCAGTGATCCTTACAATGAGCAGTTCTTC. Amino acids: CATSDPYNEQFF.

This clonotype was found a few times. The chain couples TRBV9 to TRBJ1-6; 9 nucleotides agree with TRBD1. V was clipped by 2 bases and J by 9 bases; unmatched bases: 6. The CDR3 length is 15 residues. The germline CDR1 and CDR2 sequences are SGDLS and YYNGEE. The CDR3 DNA follows: TGTGCCAGCAGCGTGGGGACAGGGAGCGGTTCACCCCTCCACTTT. This translates into CASSVGTGSGSPLHF.

This clonotype was detected only a few times. The rearrangement links TRBV18 to TRBJ2-5; TRBD2 matches 8 bases. Germline CDR1 KGHSH, CDR2 LQKENI. There are 15 residues in the CDR3. The V segment lost 5 bases and the J segment 3 bases; nucleotides outside the gene matches: 8. The CDR3 coding sequence is TGTGCCAGCTCAAGTAGTCAAGCGGGGGAAGAGACCCAGTACTTC. This codes for CASSSSQAGEETQYF.

In its sample, this clonotype was seen a few times. The chain recombines TRBV24-1 with TRBJ2-3; the D gene is possibly TRBD2 (6 bases). This CDR3 spans 17 amino acids. Trimming pared 1 base from V and 5 bases from J, leaving 18 bases between. CDR1 is KGHDR, CDR2 SFDVKD, per germline. The CDR3 nucleotides read TGTGCCACCAGTGATTTACCCGGCCGCGGGACGGAAGATACGCAGTATTTT. It yields the protein CATSDLPGRGTEDTQYF.

This clonotype was seen a few times. The chain links TRBV5-4 to TRBJ2-3; TRBD1 might be the D (5 bases). The germline V and J ends were trimmed by 3 bases and 6 bases, with 14 bases remaining between them. CDR3 length equals 14 residues. Germline CDR1 reads SGHNT; CDR2 reads YYREEE (reference sequence). The CDR3 region has the DNA TGTGCCAGCAGCTCCCGACAGATGTCCGATACGCAGTATTTT. This encodes CASSSRQMSDTQYF.

This chain uses TRBV2 with TRBJ2-3; TRBD1 aligns across 7 bases. The CDR3 is made up of 13 amino acids. With 6 bases clipped from V and 4 bases from J, the junction kept 4 bases outside the gene matches. Germline V gives CDR1 SNHLY, CDR2 FYNNEI. CDR3 sequence reads: CASSRQGADTQYF. As DNA, the CDR3 is TGTGCCAGCAGCAGACAGGGCGCAGATACGCAGTATTTT.

The V gene is TRBV13, the J gene TRBJ1-2; 7 positions agree with TRBD1. CDR3 length: 15 amino acids. CDR1 and CDR2 (germline): PRHDT, FYEKMQ (reference sequence). V gave up 5 bases and J gave up 4 bases; unmatched junction bases: 10. CDR3 sequence: CASSLGDSILYGYTF. CDR3 DNA: TGTGCCAGCAGCCTGGGGGACAGCATACTCTATGGCTACACCTTC.

This clonotype has a handful of counts. V gene TRBV6-5 combines with J gene TRBJ2-3; 8 bases fit TRBD1. V shed 4 bases and J 5 bases; nucleotides not matched to a gene: 5. The CDR3 extends over 14 amino acids. The germline CDR1 and CDR2 sequences are MNHEY and SVGAGI. The CDR3 loop is CASSLTGVRDTQYF. DNA for the CDR3: TGTGCCAGCAGTTTGACAGGGGTGAGAGATACGCAGTATTTT.

There are many counts of this clonotype. The chain links TRBV29-1 to TRBJ1-2, with D possibly TRBD1 on 5 matching bases. The CDR3 contains 12 residues. Germline V gene sequence: CDR1 SQVTM, CDR2 ANQGSEA. V was clipped by 5 bases and J by 3 bases, with 10 bases between them. The CDR3 DNA follows: TGCAGCGTTCCGGGGGTTTACTATGGCTACACCTTC. It specifies CSVPGVYYGYTF.

The table lists this clonotype with many counts. The genes are TRBV18 and TRBJ2-2; 7 positions match TRBD1. This CDR3 has 14 amino acids. Germline trimming cut 8 bases from V and 6 bases from J; bases unmatched to any gene: 9. Germline V gene lookup returns CDR1 KGHSH and CDR2 LQKENI. The CDR3 sequence: CASHRDSGSGELFF. As DNA, the CDR3 is TGTGCCAGCCACCGGGACAGCGGATCCGGGGAGCTGTTTTTT.

This chain uses TRBV20-1 with TRBJ2-1; 12 nucleotides line up with TRBD2. This CDR3 has 14 amino acids. J was trimmed by 9 bases and V by 4 bases; bases with no gene match: 7. Germline lookup yields CDR1 DFQATT and CDR2 SNEGSKA (reference sequence). CDR3 region: CSANLAGGRTEQFF. CDR3 sequence (DNA): TGCAGTGCTAATCTAGCGGGGGGGCGAACTGAGCAGTTCTTC.

There are a few counts of this clonotype. The chain couples TRBV5-5 to TRBJ1-6; tentative D call: TRBD1 (6 bases). CDR1 is SGHKS and CDR2 is YYEKEE in the germline V gene (reference sequence). V lost 7 bases to trimming and J lost 9 bases, with 14 bases between them. The CDR3 sequence is 13 residues long. The CDR3 coding sequence is TGTGCCAGCTGCCTAGGGGGTAGTTCACCCCTCCACTTT. Amino acids: CASCLGGSSPLHF.

Many counts were recorded for this clonotype. V is TRBV7-2 and J is TRBJ2-2; TRBD1 matches at 7 bases. V gave up 3 bases and J gave up 6 bases; unmatched junction bases: 7. Germline loops: CDR1 SGHTA, CDR2 FQGNSA. The CDR3 runs 15 residues. CDR3 bases: TGTGCCAGCAGCTTCGCCTCGACAGGGTCCGGGGAGCTGTTTTTT. Translating gives CASSFASTGSGELFF.

The rearrangement joins TRBV11-1 to TRBJ2-4; 7 positions agree with TRBD1. With 1 base clipped from V and 0 bases from J, the junction kept 12 bases outside the gene matches. Germline V CDR1 and CDR2: SGHAT, FQDESV (reference sequence). The CDR3 has 19 residues. CDR3 sequence (DNA): TGTGCCAGCAGCTTAGGAGCGGTATGGGACAGTCGAGCCAAAAACATTCAGTACTTC. Translating it yields CASSLGAVWDSRAKNIQYF.

The chain employs TRBV5-1 and TRBJ2-7; maybe TRBD2 (5 bases). The length of the CDR3 is 16 residues. Trimming removed 4 bases from V and 2 bases from J, with 19 bases in between. Germline CDR1 is SGHRS and CDR2 is YFSETQ. This CDR3 is CASSTSSDLPPYEQYF. CDR3 DNA: TGCGCCAGCAGCACCAGTAGCGACCTACCGCCCTACGAGCAGTACTTC. The entire variable domain, with the rest obtained from reference TRBV5-1 and TRBJ2-7, is as follows: KAGVTQTPRYLIKTRGQQVTLSCSPISGHRSVSWYQQTPGQGLQFLFEYFSETQRNKGNFPGRFSGRQFSNSRSEMNVSTLELGDSALYLCASSTSSDLPPYEQYFGPGTRLTVT.

This clonotype was seen a handful of times. This chain connects TRBV10-3 to TRBJ2-5; the match to TRBD1 covers 7 bases. Germline CDR1 is ENHRY and CDR2 is SYGVKD. Germline trimming cut 7 bases from V and 2 bases from J; bases unmatched to any gene: 10. The CDR3 length is 15 residues. CDR3 amino acids: CAINSPGQSQETQYF. The DNA for the CDR3 is TGTGCCATCAATTCCCCGGGACAGAGTCAAGAGACCCAGTACTTC.

The rearrangement uses TRBV5-1 and TRBJ2-3; D gene uncertain. The germline V gene encodes CDR1 SGHRS and CDR2 YFSETQ. This CDR3 has 15 residues. Trimming took 0 bases from V and 2 from J, leaving 10 bases between them. The CDR3: CASSLDSIYTDTQYF. CDR3 nucleotide sequence: TGCGCCAGCAGCTTGGACTCTATTTACACAGATACGCAGTATTTT.